This T cell receptor beta chain emerged from a study of blood T cell repertoires in COVID-19. Deletions cut 5 bases from V and 4 bases from J, with 14 bases between. The germline gives CDR1 MNHNS, CDR2 SASEGT. The CDR3 runs to 14 residues. Repertoires were generated with immunoSEQ multiplex PCR, while TCRdb's copy carries only in-frame clones and drops some. Here the sample spans 120,000 to 150,000 clones, around 80% being singletons. The chain combines TRBV6-1 with TRBJ1-2, with a tentative D call TRBD1 (6 bases). The sequence was obtained from a human donor with acute or convalescent COVID-19. The donor label of this sample is uncertain. Sequenced material: peripheral blood. The CDR3 protein is CASSSNDRLYGYTF. The CDR3 bases are TGTGCCAGCAGTTCCAACGACAGGCTCTATGGCTACACCTTC.